The T cell receptor (beta chain) described here comes from a study of metastatic and nonmetastatic thyroid tumors. Whole-study context: Where malignant and benign thyroid patients were concerned, repertoires were compared across blood and tumor or nodule tissue.

Per germline, CDR1 SGHVS and CDR2 FQNEAQ. V shed 0 bases and J shed 6 bases, with 9 bases lying between them. The CDR3 runs to 14 residues. No treatment had been given to any patient before thyroid surgery. Study-wide points: Across blood and tumor, TCR beta diversity in malignant thyroid tumors was reportedly significantly higher than in benign nodules.

This clone was seen more than once but under ten times. The antigen remains undetermined. TCRdb called clones again from the PCR reads with MiXCR. The sample yields about 43,000 clones, approximately 3% seen once. This chain uses TRBV7-8 with TRBJ1-5; possible D gene TRBD1, 5 bases. Sequencing used blood. The clonotype originates from a female donor with papillary thyroid cancer or a benign thyroid nodule (not recorded which). Some clones in this sample may be carry-over from other donors' samples. CDR3 DNA: TGTGCCAGCAGCTTAGCGGTCGGGGCTCAGCCCCAGCATTTT. It encodes CASSLAVGAQPQHF.